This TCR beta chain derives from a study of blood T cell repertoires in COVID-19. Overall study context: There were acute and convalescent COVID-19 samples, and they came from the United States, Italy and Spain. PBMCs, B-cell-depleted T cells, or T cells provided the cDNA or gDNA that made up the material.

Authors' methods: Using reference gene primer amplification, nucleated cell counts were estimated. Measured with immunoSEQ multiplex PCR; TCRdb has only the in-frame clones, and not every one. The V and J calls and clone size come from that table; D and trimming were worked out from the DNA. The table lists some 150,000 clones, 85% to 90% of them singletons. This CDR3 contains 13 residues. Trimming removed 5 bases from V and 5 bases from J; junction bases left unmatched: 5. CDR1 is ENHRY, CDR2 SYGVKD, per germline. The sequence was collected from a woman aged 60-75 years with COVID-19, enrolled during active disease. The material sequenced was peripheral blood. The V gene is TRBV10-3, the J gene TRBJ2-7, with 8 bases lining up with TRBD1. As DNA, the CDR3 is TGTGCCATCAGTTCGGGACAGGACCACGAGCAGTACTTC. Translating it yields CAISSGQDHEQYF.